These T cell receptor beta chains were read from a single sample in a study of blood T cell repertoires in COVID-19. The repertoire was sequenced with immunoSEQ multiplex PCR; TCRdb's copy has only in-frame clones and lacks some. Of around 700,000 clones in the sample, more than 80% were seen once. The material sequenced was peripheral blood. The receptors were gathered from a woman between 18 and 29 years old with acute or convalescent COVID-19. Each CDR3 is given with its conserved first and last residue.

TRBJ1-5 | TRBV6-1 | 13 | CASSEFRDQPQHF
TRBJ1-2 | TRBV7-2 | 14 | CASSPDRGLYGYTF
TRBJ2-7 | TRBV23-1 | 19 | CASSQSLGVRDKLNYEQYF
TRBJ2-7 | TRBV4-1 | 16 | CASSPNFVLDTYEQYF
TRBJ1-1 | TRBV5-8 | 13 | CASNLGAGTEAFF
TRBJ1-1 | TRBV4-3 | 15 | CASSHPGQGAAEAFF
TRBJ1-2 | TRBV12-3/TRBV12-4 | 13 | CASSLDRALGYTF
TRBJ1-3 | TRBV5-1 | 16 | CASSLAAQGAGNTIYF
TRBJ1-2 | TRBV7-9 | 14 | CASSLDWDRGGYTF
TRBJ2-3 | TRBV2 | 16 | CASTSGNAGRTDTQYF
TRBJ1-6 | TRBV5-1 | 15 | CASSPKGGAESPLHF
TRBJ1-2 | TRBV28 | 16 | CASSFLGTVVNYGYTF
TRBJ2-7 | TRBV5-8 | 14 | CASSPRDRGDEQYF
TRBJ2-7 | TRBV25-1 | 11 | CASSGRGEQYF
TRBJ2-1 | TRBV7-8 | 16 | CASSHAFGSSYNEQFF
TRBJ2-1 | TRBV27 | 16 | CASSLVDSSSYNEQFF
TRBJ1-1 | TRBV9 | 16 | CASSVGSRRMNTEAFF
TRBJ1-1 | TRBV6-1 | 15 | CASSEVGTGGTEAFF
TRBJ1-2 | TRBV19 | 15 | CASSRRRVRNYGYTF
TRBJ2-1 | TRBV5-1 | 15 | CASSADPGDYNEQFF
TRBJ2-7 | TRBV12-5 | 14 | CASGLGGRAYEQYF
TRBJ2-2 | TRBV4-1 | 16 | CASSQPSARSGGELFF
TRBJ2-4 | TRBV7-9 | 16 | CASSPPDGEVKNIQYF
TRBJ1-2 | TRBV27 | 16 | CASSLDRSPANYGYTF
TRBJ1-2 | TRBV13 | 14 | CASSLGSHGDGYTF
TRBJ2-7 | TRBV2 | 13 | CASSEVQVGEQYF
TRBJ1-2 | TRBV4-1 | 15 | CASSPGQARGYGYTF
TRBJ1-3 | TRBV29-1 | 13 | CSVEGSWERTIYF
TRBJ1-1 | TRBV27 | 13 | CASSFRERAEAFF
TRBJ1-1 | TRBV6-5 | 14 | CASSLEMFYTEAFF
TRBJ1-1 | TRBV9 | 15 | CASSVNPMRNTEAFF
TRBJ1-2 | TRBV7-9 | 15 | CASSSPSGGHAGYTF